These T cell receptor beta chains were read from a single sample in a study of vaccination effects on CD4 cells after COVID-19. For these receptors, no antigen is known. The assay was immunoSEQ multiplex PCR, and TCRdb's table has in-frame clones only and misses some. The sample lists tens of thousands of clones; roughly four fifths were seen once. The sample was CD4+ T cells from PBMCs cultured with HCoV-229E spike peptides, taken after COVID-19 vaccination. The receptor set was obtained from a human donor who received a COVID-19 vaccine. The conserved cysteine and the conserved F or W are not part of the CDR3 here. Clone size is given for some rows only: seen once, a few or many times, or a class if the clone is expanded.

j_call v_call clone_size cdr3_aa
TRBJ1-2 TRBV4-1 NA ASSSVLRNYGYT
TRBJ1-4 TRBV2 once ASGRDREKLF
TRBJ2-1 TRBV14 once ASSDAWTWRSSYNEQF
TRBJ1-1 TRBV5-1 NA ASWENMNTEAF
TRBJ2-1 TRBV6-1 NA ASSEASGANEQF
TRBJ1-1 TRBV5-4 NA ASSLATGRTEAF
TRBJ2-2 TRBV7-9 NA ASSLDSWLF
TRBJ2-3 TRBV5-6 NA ASSFLGYTDTQY
TRBJ2-5 TRBV10-1 NA ASGLDQETQY
TRBJ1-1 TRBV9 NA ASSAETGGVAF
TRBJ1-5 TRBV7-2 NA ASSNQGVNQPQH
TRBJ1-3 TRBV7-6 NA ASSLRIKTGGSGNTIY
TRBJ1-1 TRBV27 NA ASSLSGGGRIEAF
TRBJ2-1 TRBV29-1 few SVGQGFYNEQF
TRBJ2-5 TRBV7-9 few ASSFGGEETQY
TRBJ1-5 TRBV4-1 NA ASSQYGTGGQPQH
TRBJ2-4 TRBV19 NA ASSRGLAVGDQY
TRBJ2-5 TRBV2 NA ASSRDRGDQETQY
TRBJ2-3 TRBV24-1 NA ASAGDTDTQY
TRBJ1-3 TRBV27 NA ASSARNSGNTIY
TRBJ2-3 TRBV6-1 NA ASSELAGGPDTQY
TRBJ2-1 TRBV19 NA ASSIRDTSYNEQF
TRBJ2-7 TRBV5-1 NA ASSLGNSGSGDEQY
TRBJ2-5 TRBV27 NA ASRGVQETQY